This T cell receptor (beta chain) was profiled in a study of preoperative IRX-2 immunotherapy in early breast cancer (dated by TCRdb to the late 2010s). Receptors were amplified or captured by the immunoSEQ multiplex PCR assay. TCRdb limited this immuneACCESS table to in-frame rearrangements with V and J called. A share of clones is missing; checked studies link under half to unresolved V genes, and the rest is unexplained. For this sample the table gives roughly 57,000 clones, of which around 94% were detected only once. The ten largest make up approximately 1.8% of the sample. In regard to this clone: The antigen it binds to is not known. No base-level quality is on record; no much larger clone is a single base apart.

The label giving this sample's treatment or condition can be read as: preoperative locoregional IRX-2 cytokine immunotherapy. The samples were obtained from a phase Ib study that tested preoperative, locoregional IRX-2 cytokine immunotherapy designed to prime immune responses. The donors were early-stage breast cancer patients who were given IRX-2 prior to surgery. The CDR3 covers 14 residues, taking in both the cysteine and the phenylalanine. Just the 42-base CDR3 DNA is kept, in frame starting at base 1. Based on the germline V gene, the CDR1 and CDR2 sequences are MDHEN and SYDVKM. V loses 6 bases at its end and J loses 4 bases; junction bases beyond the gene matches: 9.

The source is a human donor with breast cancer. This sample was obtained from a patient treated with IRX-2 immunotherapy. The rearranged chain carries TRBV28 and TRBJ2-7; a stretch of 7 junction bases matches TRBD1. The DNA sequence reads TGTGCCAGCAGGACAGGGTGGGCCCTATACGAGCAGTACTTC. It codes for CASRTGWALYEQYF. Extended through the reference TRBV28 and TRBJ2-7 proteins, this CDR3 yields the full variable domain: DVKVTQSSRYLVKRTGEKVFLECVQDMDHENMFWYRQDPGLGLRLIYFSYDVKMKEKGDIPEGYSVSREKKERFSLILESASTNQTSMYLCASRTGWALYEQYFGPGTRLTVT.